The TCR beta chain described here comes from a study of shared clonotypes between healthy human individuals. Study summary: CD4 naive and memory got three plates each, CD8 naive two, CD8 memory one.

In the case of this clone: Its specificity is not known.

The naive CD8 population came from CD45RO-negative cells selected for CCR7, without terminally differentiated effector memory CD45RA+ cells. The donors, healthy adults who were HIV-negative, had experienced no recent acute infections or vaccinations. The V segment lost 8 bases and the J segment 6 bases; nucleotides outside the gene matches: 12. CDR1 and CDR2 (germline): LNHNV, YYDKDF (reference sequence). This CDR3 is built from 17 residues. Profiling relied on immunoSEQ multiplex PCR, and the TCRdb table lists in-frame clones only, not all of them. The top ten clones hold about 0.11% of a sample with fewer than 700,000 clones, 85% to 95% of them seen once. Study results and limitations: Represented diversity (both genetic and exposure-history) was limited by the small number of donors. The expectation was that sequencing depth would affect clonotype sharing among donors.

Source material: naive CD8+ T cells sorted from blood. The chain is built from TRBV15 and TRBJ2-2, with 13 bases identical to TRBD2. The sequence came from a woman aged 25 to 39 in good health. CDR3 sequence: CATGGTSGNRFAGELFF. As DNA, the CDR3 is TGTGCCACCGGGGGGACTAGCGGGAATCGTTTCGCCGGGGAGCTGTTTTTT. Combining the CDR3 with reference TRBV15 and TRBJ2-2 gives the whole variable domain DAMVIQNPRYQVTQFGKPVTLSCSQTLNHNVMYWYQQKSSQAPKLLFHYYDKDFNNEADTPDNFQSRRPNTSFCFLDIRSPGLGDTAMYLCATGGTSGNRFAGELFFGEGSRLTVL.